What follows is one T cell receptor (beta chain) and its context. Its binding antigen is unknown. Since the receptor is from a mouse, mouse gene names and germline sequences apply. The sequence runs out 1 residue before the end of the CDR3; the remainder is reconstructed from the germline J gene. This record comes from a study of tissue T cells after allogeneic stem cell transplantation (dated 2022 in TCRdb). Turning to the overall study: Using research autopsies of patients with and without GVHD, plus mouse models of GVHD, the study profiled TCR beta repertoires across many tissues. The human arm was a prospective observational study without blinding or randomization. Beyond this particular receptor, the publication reports: In both patients and mice, only a limited portion of the TCR repertoire detected in tissues was captured by blood and spleen T cells. Only a few T cell clones appeared in more than one patient, yet motif-based clustering showed tissue-specific repertoire signatures that were shared between patients. Within patients, how anatomically similar tissues were was a major factor shaping TCR repertoire composition, regardless of disease or transplant status. Sampling depth was acknowledged as a limitation, and the patient cohort was both small and clinically heterogeneous. Which tissue TCRs were alloreactive or antigen-specific was not determined in the study, and some clones might have been persisting host cells.

The intended sense of this specimen's time point label: mouse harvest day 7 after allogeneic transplant. Each mouse graft consisted of 10^7 T-cell-depleted bone marrow cells plus 10^6 splenic CD5+ T cells and was given by tail vein injection. To model GVHD in mice, a major MHC-mismatch B6 (H2b) into BALB/c (H2d) model was used, and tissues were profiled at day 7 or 14. Mouse tissues and retro-orbital blood were harvested on day 7 or 14 post-transplant using separate sterile tools per animal; livers were flushed beforehand. Before genomic DNA isolation with the DNeasy Blood & Tissue Kit, mouse tissues were minced using razor blades in buffered saline. The CDR3 measures 15 amino acids from cysteine to phenylalanine. Shown are 42 bases from within the CDR3, in frame from base 1. CDR1 is given as SGHSA and CDR2 as FRNQAP, both from the germline V gene. Trimming costs V 0 bases and J 6 bases, and their ends lie 12 bases apart.

The method behind the library was the immunoSEQ multiplex PCR assay. Adaptive Biotechnologies performed TCRbeta CDR3 sequencing at survey depth and reported CDR3 sequences, V/J genes, productive frequency, and template counts. Amplification of TCR beta CDR3 regions started from genomic DNA instead of RNA. For the original study's pipeline: Jensen-Shannon divergence was used to quantify pairwise repertoire overlap between tissues, with a value of 1 meaning complete divergence and a value of 0 meaning identical repertoires. Tissues were clustered by single-linkage agglomerative hierarchical clustering of pairwise JSD values and displayed as dendrograms. GLIPH2 was applied to all patient samples using simulation_depth 1000, kmer_min_depth 3, and cdr3_length_cutoff 8, and only groups with more than two unique CDR3s were retained. A standardized tissue-overlap score was calculated by extrapolating Jaccard GLIPH-group overlap across patients to a standard repertoire size of 1000 clones. Associations of diversity with clinical or experimental variables used linear mixed-effect models with tissue fixed effects and individual random effects. TCRdb obtained this table from immuneACCESS and retained in-frame rearrangements with V and J assigned. These tables miss some clones; where compared with another copy, unresolved V genes account for less than half of the shortfall, and the remainder is unexplained. V, J and clone size reflect that table, while D and trimming were determined from the DNA. The sample table shows under 8,000 clones, and around half are seen once. Of the sample, roughly 8.2% is held by the ten largest clones.

Rearrangement joined TRBV16 to TRBJ2-1; 6 matching bases give a weak D call of TRBD1. Sequencing was carried out using lymph node tissue. This TCR derives from a female BALB/c mouse given C57BL/6 T cells with graft-versus-host disease after an allogeneic hematopoietic cell transplant. The sequenced CDR3 bases are TGTGCAAGCAGCTTAGACAGGGGCCTCCGTGCTGAGCAGTTC. This yields the protein CASSLDRGLRAEQF. The CDR3 in full is CASSLDRGLRAEQFF.